This entry lists 18 T cell receptor beta chains sequenced from one sample in a study of CD8 T cells in ankylosing spondylitis. TCRdb itself ran the 5' RACE reads through MiXCR, one entry per CDR3 protein. Of hundreds of thousands of distinct CDR3 sequences in the sample, around 9.1% were seen once. The sample consisted of blood, either unsorted or a sorted T cell fraction (not recorded which). These receptors were taken from a male donor with ankylosing spondylitis or in good health (not recorded which).

This clonotype was recorded many times. This chain joins TRBV7-9 and TRBJ1-2; TRBD1 matches 7 bases. The V segment lost 5 bases and the J segment 6 bases; nucleotides outside the gene matches: 9. CDR1 and CDR2 (germline): SEHNR, FQNEAQ (reference sequence). CDR3 length: 14 residues. CDR3 nucleotide sequence: TGTGCCAGCAGCCTGACAGGGACGAAAAATGGCTACACCTTC. Residues: CASSLTGTKNGYTF.

Many counts were recorded for this clonotype. This chain joins TRBV7-9 and TRBJ2-3, with D possibly being TRBD1 (5 bases). This CDR3 spans 13 amino acids. Trimming removed 4 bases from V and 2 bases from J, with 7 bases in between. Germline V gene lookup returns CDR1 SEHNR and CDR2 FQNEAQ (reference sequence). This CDR3 is CASSSTVTDTQYF. The DNA of the CDR3 is TGTGCCAGCAGCTCGACAGTCACAGATACGCAGTATTTT.

This clonotype was recorded many times. The rearrangement uses TRBV7-6 and TRBJ2-1, with D perhaps matching TRBD2 (6 bases). Germline values: CDR1 SGHVS, CDR2 FNYEAQ. With 4 bases removed from V and 0 bases from J, the gap between germline ends came to 13 bases. CDR3 length equals 16 residues. The CDR3: CASSYGGPTSYNEQFF. The CDR3 DNA sequence: TGTGCCAGCAGCTACGGGGGACCTACCTCCTACAATGAGCAGTTCTTC.

This chain connects TRBV5-5 to TRBJ2-1; D uncertain. Germline CDR1 SGHKS, CDR2 YYEKEE (reference sequence). V was clipped by 0 bases and J by 6 bases, with 7 bases between them. There are 13 residues in the CDR3. CDR3 sequence (DNA): TGTGCCAGCAGCTTGGCCTACAGCAATGAGCAGTTCTTC. This translates into CASSLAYSNEQFF.

In this sample, this clonotype turned up many times. J is TRBJ2-5 and V is TRBV15; the D is unclear. The CDR3 sequence is 12 residues long. Germline V CDR1 and CDR2: LNHNV, YYDKDF (reference sequence). The V end lost 3 bases, the J end lost 6 bases, and 8 bases lay between the germline ends. CDR3 sequence (DNA): TGTGCCACCAGCAGGTCAGCCCAGACCCAGTACTTC. Translating gives CATSRSAQTQYF.

This clonotype was detected many times. The J gene is TRBJ2-7, the V gene TRBV20-1; D not resolved. Trimming removed 1 base from V and 1 base from J, with 11 bases in between. The CDR3 loop spans 14 amino acids. Per germline, CDR1 DFQATT and CDR2 SNEGSKA (reference sequence). CDR3 loop: CSARADGTSYEQYF. CDR3 DNA: TGCAGTGCTAGAGCCGACGGAACTTCCTACGAGCAGTACTTC.

Worth noting for this clonotype: A clone one base away is much larger, so this may be a read error. V is TRBV14 and J is TRBJ2-1, with 8 bases lining up with TRBD2. This CDR3 region has 15 residues. Germline assignment: CDR1 SGHDN and CDR2 FVKESK. The J segment lost 10 bases and the V segment lost 0 bases, leaving 8 bases of the junction unmatched. Here the CDR3 reads CASSQDASGLKEQFF. CDR3 nucleotide sequence: TGTGCCAGCAGCCAAGACGCTAGCGGGCTTAAAGAGCAGTTCTTC.

This clonotype was observed at least ten times. The chain uses TRBV18 and TRBJ1-2; D remains unclear. There are 14 residues in the CDR3. Trimming cost V 0 bases and J 4 bases, with 9 bases left between them. Germline values: CDR1 KGHSH, CDR2 LQKENI. In DNA form, the CDR3 reads TGTGCCAGCTCACCACCGATGGACGGCTATGGCTACACCTTC. The encoded protein is CASSPPMDGYGYTF.

This clonotype was recorded many times. This chain links TRBV10-3 with TRBJ2-7; 9 bases fit TRBD1. This CDR3 spans 14 amino acids. Germline V gene data show CDR1 as ENHRY and CDR2 as SYGVKD. V shed 7 bases and J 5 bases; nucleotides not matched to a gene: 9. DNA for the CDR3: TGTGCCATCAAAACCGGGACAGGGTTCGACGAGCAGTACTTC. Its translation is CAIKTGTGFDEQYF.

The sample holds many counts of this clonotype. The chain uses TRBV7-6 and TRBJ1-6; D remains unclear. Germline CDR1 and CDR2: SGHVS and FNYEAQ. V gave up 6 bases and J gave up 9 bases, with 9 bases separating them. The CDR3 covers 12 residues. Here the CDR3 DNA reads TGTGCCAGCAGAGATCGCGGTTCACCCCTCCACTTT. This sequence encodes CASRDRGSPLHF.

This clonotype was picked up many times. CDR3 loop: CASSLMEAGGINEQFF. The CDR3 DNA reads as TGCGCCAGCAGCTTGATGGAAGCGGGGGGGATCAATGAGCAGTTCTTC. The chain is built from TRBV5-1 and TRBJ2-1; TRBD2 matches at 10 bases. CDR1 SGHRS and CDR2 YFSETQ come from the germline V gene. The ends lost 1 base at V and 6 bases at J; junction bases unmatched: 7. CDR3 length: 16 amino acids. Full variable domain (missing parts from reference TRBV5-1 and TRBJ2-1): KAGVTQTPRYLIKTRGQQVTLSCSPISGHRSVSWYQQTPGQGLQFLFEYFSETQRNKGNFPGRFSGRQFSNSRSEMNVSTLELGDSALYLCASSLMEAGGINEQFFGPGTRLTVL.

This clonotype was seen many times. The chain employs TRBV7-6 and TRBJ1-5; TRBD1 matches 7 bases. Germline CDR1 and CDR2: SGHVS and FNYEAQ. V lost 6 bases, J lost 4 bases, and 6 bases stayed unmatched. There are 14 residues in the CDR3. CDR3: CASSPDRQNQPQHF. CDR3 nucleotides: TGTGCCAGCAGTCCGGACAGGCAGAATCAGCCCCAGCATTTT. Combining the CDR3 with reference TRBV7-6 and TRBJ1-5 gives the whole variable domain GAGVSQSPRYKVTKRGQDVALRCDPISGHVSLYWYRQALGQGPEFLTYFNYEAQQDKSGLPNDRFSAERPEGSISTLTIQRTEQRDSAMYRCASSPDRQNQPQHFGDGTRLSIL.

This clonotype appeared many times. V is TRBV12-3 or TRBV12-4 and J is TRBJ2-3, with D possibly being TRBD1 (6 bases). CDR3 length: 13 residues. Trimming cost V 4 bases and J 4 bases, with 9 bases left between them. The CDR3, as DNA: TGTGCCAGCAGTTCCAGGGGCCCAGATACGCAGTATTTT. It is translated as CASSSRGPDTQYF.

This clonotype was seen many times. J is TRBJ2-1 and V is TRBV29-1; D is undetermined. The CDR3 consists of 12 residues. Germline CDR1 SQVTM, CDR2 ANQGSEA. Trimming removed 1 base from V and 13 bases from J, with 14 bases in between. The CDR3 coding sequence is TGCAGCGTTGAAGTGGCGGCATGGGTTCAGTTCTTC. Residues: CSVEVAAWVQFF.

This clonotype was observed at least ten times. CDR3 coding DNA: TGCGCCAGCAGCTTAGAGGGGCAGCCCAATCAGCCCCAGCATTTT. This sequence encodes CASSLEGQPNQPQHF. V usage is TRBV5-1 and J usage is TRBJ1-5, with D possibly being TRBD1 (5 bases). This CDR3 has 15 amino acids. Trimming removed 2 bases at V and 3 bases at J, with 12 bases between. Per the germline V gene, CDR1 is SGHRS and CDR2 is YFSETQ. Filled out from reference TRBV5-1 and TRBJ1-5, the complete variable domain reads KAGVTQTPRYLIKTRGQQVTLSCSPISGHRSVSWYQQTPGQGLQFLFEYFSETQRNKGNFPGRFSGRQFSNSRSEMNVSTLELGDSALYLCASSLEGQPNQPQHFGDGTRLSIL.

This clonotype was picked up many times. The chain couples TRBV6-2 or TRBV6-3 to TRBJ1-2; tentatively, D is TRBD1 (6 bases). CDR1 MNHEY and CDR2 SVGEGT come from the germline V gene. The CDR3 is made up of 15 amino acids. The V gene lost 1 base and the J gene lost 0 bases, with 9 bases spanning the gap. CDR3: CASSYWDTANYGYTF. The CDR3 nucleotides read TGTGCCAGCAGTTACTGGGACACAGCTAACTATGGCTACACCTTC.

This clonotype was picked up many times. The chain couples TRBV6-5 to TRBJ2-1; possible D gene TRBD2, 5 bases. CDR1 is MNHEY and CDR2 is SVGAGI in the germline V gene. Trimming pared 0 bases from V and 8 bases from J, leaving 17 bases between. This CDR3 contains 16 residues. CDR3 amino acids: CASSYSRATAGDEQFF. The CDR3 DNA reads TGTGCCAGCAGTTACTCGAGGGCTACAGCAGGTGATGAGCAGTTCTTC.

A word on this clonotype: At one end, the junction sequence differs from germline, possibly due to a read error. J is TRBJ2-2 and V is TRBV7-2; D is possibly TRBD2 (5 bases). The length of the CDR3 is 13 residues. CDR1 is SGHTA and CDR2 is FQGNSA in the germline V gene. This CDR3 reads CASSLVGAGELSF. Written as DNA, the CDR3 is TGTGCCAGCAGCTTAGTCGGCGCCGGGGAGCTGTCTTTT.